The 24 T cell receptor beta chains below all came from one sample that was sequenced in a study of blood T cell repertoires in COVID-19. Some clones are missing from TCRdb's copy, which holds only in-frame ones; the method was immunoSEQ multiplex PCR. The data show fewer than 250,000 clones, around 90% seen once. Sequencing was performed on peripheral blood. The receptors originated from a man between 70 and 80 years old with acute or convalescent COVID-19.

The V call is TRBV15, the J call TRBJ1-1, with 9 positions matching TRBD1. Losses at the gene ends were 7 bases for V and 4 bases for J; bases not matched to a gene: 13. Per the germline V gene, CDR1 is LNHNV and CDR2 is YYDKDF (reference sequence). The CDR3 contains 16 residues. CDR3 sequence: CATTSAQGASGTEAFF. The DNA of the CDR3 is TGTGCCACCACATCCGCACAGGGGGCGAGTGGCACTGAAGCTTTCTTT.

This chain connects TRBV12-3 or TRBV12-4 to TRBJ2-7; the D is unclear. The CDR3 totals 12 residues. Trimming left V 8 bases short and J 2 bases short, with 10 bases between. The CDR3 DNA sequence: TGTGCCAGCGGCGGTTCCCCCTACGAGCAGTACTTC. This translates into CASGGSPYEQYF.

The chain joins TRBV3-1 (or the pseudogene TRBV3-2) to TRBJ1-2, with a weak D call TRBD1 (5 bases). The germline V and J ends were trimmed by 4 bases and 7 bases, with 16 bases remaining between them. This CDR3 region has 14 residues. Germline V gene data show CDR1 as LGHDT and CDR2 as YNNKEL (reference sequence). The CDR3 spells CASSPGLWGGGYTF. The CDR3 bases are TGTGCCAGCAGCCCAGGGCTCTGGGGAGGTGGCTACACCTTC.

This chain links TRBV5-1 with TRBJ2-3; D not resolved. From germline, CDR1 is SGHRS and CDR2 YFSETQ. Trimming removed 0 bases at V and 5 bases at J, with 4 bases between. This CDR3 comprises 12 residues. The CDR3 coding sequence is TGCGCCAGCAGCTTGGCCCTAGATACGCAGTATTTT. It codes for CASSLALDTQYF.

Concerning this clone: Other DNA sequences in this specimen translate into the identical CDR3. The chain has TRBV5-1 and TRBJ2-5; 7 bases agree with TRBD2. The V gene's germline CDR1 is SGHRS and CDR2 YFSETQ. The CDR3 sequence is 15 residues long. Unmatched junction bases numbered 4, after V lost 0 bases and J lost 2 bases. The DNA of the CDR3 is TGCGCCAGCAGCTTGGCCCTAGCGGTTCAAGAGACCCAGTACTTC. Translated: CASSLALAVQETQYF.

This chain connects TRBV7-3 to TRBJ2-2; D gene unclear. The CDR3 is 14 amino acids. Between the trimmed V and J ends, which lost 1 base and 4 bases, there was a span of 7 bases. Germline V gives CDR1 SGHTA, CDR2 FQGTGA. CDR3 nucleotides: TGTGCCAGCAGCTTAAATCCGGGCACCGGGGAGCTGTTTTTT. Translating it yields CASSLNPGTGELFF.

The rearrangement links TRBV3-1 (or the pseudogene TRBV3-2) to TRBJ1-5, with unresolved D. V lost 4 bases, J lost 0 bases, and 13 bases lay in between. This CDR3 is built from 16 residues. Germline loops: CDR1 LGHDT, CDR2 YNNKEL (reference sequence). This CDR3 reads CASSPTPDVSNQPQHF. DNA of the CDR3: TGTGCCAGCAGCCCGACTCCCGACGTTAGCAATCAGCCCCAGCATTTT.

This clone was counted once. The CDR3 loop reads CASSASQGADSPLHF. CDR3 nucleotide sequence: TGTGCCAGCAGCGCGTCACAGGGGGCCGATTCACCCCTCCACTTT. The genes are TRBV7-9 and TRBJ1-6, with 9 bases aligning to TRBD1. The CDR3 extends over 15 amino acids. Germline-derived CDR1 and CDR2 are SEHNR and FQNEAQ (reference sequence). The V segment lost 5 bases and the J segment 8 bases; nucleotides outside the gene matches: 7.

The chain combines TRBV24-1 with TRBJ2-1; D possibly corresponds to TRBD2 (5 bases). This CDR3 has 15 residues. Looked up from germline, CDR1 is KGHDR and CDR2 is SFDVKD. V shed 1 base and J shed 3 bases, with 9 bases lying between them. This chain's CDR3 is CATSDFSVNYNEQFF. The CDR3, as DNA: TGTGCCACCAGTGATTTTAGCGTAAACTACAATGAGCAGTTCTTC.

The chain combines TRBV18 with TRBJ1-1, with D tentatively TRBD1 (5 bases). The germline gives CDR1 KGHSH, CDR2 LQKENI. This CDR3 comprises 14 residues. Trimming removed 4 bases from V and 5 bases from J, with 14 bases in between. The CDR3 here is CASSLNIGGTEAFF. The CDR3 DNA reads TGTGCCAGCTCACTTAATATCGGGGGGACTGAAGCTTTCTTT.

The rearrangement joins TRBV19 to TRBJ2-5, with TRBD1 identical over 8 bases. Per germline, CDR1 LNHDA and CDR2 SQIVND (reference sequence). This CDR3 region has 15 residues. V lost 6 bases and J lost 4; bases outside the gene matches: 10. The CDR3 nucleotides are TGTGCCAGTAGGGACCTCACAGGGGGAGGAGAGACCCAGTACTTC. It encodes CASRDLTGGGETQYF.

The chain combines TRBV5-1 with TRBJ2-7; D is possibly TRBD1 (6 bases). V was shortened by 0 bases and J by 0 bases, with 22 bases between the two germline ends. The germline V gene has CDR1 SGHRS and CDR2 YFSETQ. The CDR3 loop spans 19 amino acids. The CDR3 region is CASSLVLRQGIGSSYEQYF. Here the CDR3 DNA reads TGCGCCAGCAGCTTGGTCCTCCGGCAGGGGATTGGAAGCTCCTACGAGCAGTACTTC.

This chain uses TRBV7-2 with TRBJ2-7, with a possible D match to TRBD2 (7 bases). This CDR3 contains 15 residues. CDR1 SGHTA and CDR2 FQGNSA come from the germline V gene. Trimming took off 4 bases at V and 4 bases at J, with 17 bases between the two ends. The CDR3: CASSYPGGRRYEQYF. CDR3 nucleotides: TGTGCCAGCAGCTACCCCGGGGGGCGCAGGTACGAGCAGTACTTC.

This clone appeared once. V usage is TRBV5-1 and J usage is TRBJ1-6; perhaps TRBD1 as D (5 bases). This CDR3 has 19 residues. Trimming removed 2 bases at V and 0 bases at J, with 18 bases between. From germline, CDR1 is SGHRS and CDR2 YFSETQ. The CDR3 protein is CASSLGFWGSSSYNSPLHF. The DNA of the CDR3 is TGCGCCAGCAGCTTAGGTTTCTGGGGCTCGAGCTCCTATAATTCACCCCTCCACTTT.

The V gene is TRBV7-2, the J gene TRBJ2-5, with TRBD2 matching 8 bases. CDR1 SGHTA and CDR2 FQGNSA come from the germline V gene. J lost 4 bases, V lost 6 bases, and 7 bases had no gene match. CDR3 length: 14 residues. Here the CDR3 reads CASSYRRGGETQYF. Written as DNA, the CDR3 is TGTGCCAGCAGTTATCGCCGGGGGGGAGAGACCCAGTACTTC.

This rearrangement joins TRBV21-1 to TRBJ2-7; TRBD1 reflects the table's D call only, with no check against the DNA. TRBV21-1 is described as a pseudogene. This CDR3 spans 15 amino acids. The CDR3 nucleotides are TGTGCCAGCAGCAAAGGTGGGCAGGGGGTGTTCGAGCAGTACTTC. Translated: CASSKGGQGVFEQYF.

This sequence joins TRBV7-6 and TRBJ2-1; 12 bases are a match to TRBD2. This CDR3 has 14 amino acids. V was pared by 7 bases and J by 10 bases, with 8 bases of the junction left unmatched. Germline V gene sequence: CDR1 SGHVS, CDR2 FNYEAQ. CDR3 protein: CASNRLAGVEEQFF. The CDR3, as DNA: TGTGCCAGCAACCGACTAGCGGGAGTAGAAGAGCAGTTCTTC.

This rearrangement joins TRBV20-1 to TRBJ1-2; no reliable D call. Per the germline V gene, CDR1 is DFQATT and CDR2 is SNEGSKA (reference sequence). Trimming stripped 3 bases from V and 1 base from J, with 9 bases between. There are 13 residues in the CDR3. CDR3 in amino acids: CSASFGLNYGYTF. CDR3 DNA sequence: TGCAGTGCTAGTTTCGGTCTTAACTATGGCTACACCTTC.

This clone occurred a few times. The J gene is TRBJ1-1, the V gene TRBV11-3; D is perhaps TRBD1 (5 bases). Trimming left V 5 bases short and J 2 bases short, with 12 bases between. The germline gives CDR1 SGHNT, CDR2 YENEEA. The CDR3 contains 14 residues. The CDR3 is CASSLRGANTEAFF. CDR3 DNA sequence: TGTGCCAGCAGCCTCCGCGGGGCTAACACTGAAGCTTTCTTT.

As for this clone: Within the sample, other DNA sequences also encode this same CDR3. J is TRBJ1-1 and V is TRBV18, with 7 bases fitting TRBD1. This CDR3 spans 13 amino acids. The junction had 1 base not matched to a gene; V was cut back by 3 bases and J by 3 bases. The V gene's germline CDR1 is KGHSH and CDR2 LQKENI. The CDR3 DNA sequence: TGTGCCAGCTCACCCGGACAGGACACTGAAGCTTTCTTT. Encoded protein: CASSPGQDTEAFF.

The chain carries TRBV6-5 and TRBJ2-7; TRBD1 matches at 8 bases. This CDR3 has 13 amino acids. From germline, CDR1 is MNHEY and CDR2 SVGAGI. The junction had 7 bases not matched to a gene; V was cut back by 8 bases and J by 4 bases. CDR3 amino acids: CASGEDRVYEQYF. As DNA, the CDR3 is TGTGCCAGCGGGGAGGACAGGGTTTACGAGCAGTACTTC.

The chain employs TRBV2 and TRBJ1-1; D is undetermined. The germline V gene encodes CDR1 SNHLY and CDR2 FYNNEI. CDR3 length: 12 residues. Trimming pared 5 bases from V and 6 bases from J, leaving 10 bases between. As DNA, the CDR3 is TGTGCCAGCAGTCGAGACATATCTGAAGCTTTCTTT. It specifies CASSRDISEAFF.

J is TRBJ1-5 and V is TRBV9, with TRBD1 matching over 7 bases. Germline CDR1 and CDR2: SGDLS and YYNGEE. The CDR3 length is 15 residues. The V segment lost 4 bases and the J segment 4 bases; nucleotides outside the gene matches: 8. This CDR3 reads CASSPTGTANQPQHF. The DNA of the CDR3 is TGTGCCAGCAGCCCCACCGGGACAGCTAATCAGCCCCAGCATTTT.

The J gene is TRBJ2-1, the V gene TRBV12-3 or TRBV12-4; perhaps TRBD2 as D (5 bases). V lost 7 bases, J lost 7 bases, and 11 bases lay in between. The CDR3 totals 12 residues. This chain's CDR3 is CASTLLGNEQFF. DNA of the CDR3: TGTGCCAGCACCTTACTAGGTAATGAGCAGTTCTTC.